This T cell receptor (beta chain) was identified in a study of cytomegalovirus exposure and HLA in healthy donors. The overall study: About 79% of around 400 genotyped donors fell in the Caucasian-associated ancestry cluster. Points from the study as a whole: Per a later analysis, 15,000 to 20,000 TCR beta sequences showed association with HLA alleles at 0.05 false discovery rate. Later analysis revealed greater clonal expansion in HLA-associated TCR beta chains than in equally common others. As was reported, the HLA-A and HLA-B alleles of most subjects were accurately predicted from TCR beta sequences.

Germline V gives CDR1 LNHDA, CDR2 SQIVND (reference sequence). The CDR3 is made up of 17 amino acids. V shed 6 bases, J shed 1 base, and the junction held 13 bases outside the gene matches. In the case of this clone: The antigen is unknown.

The PCR had 60 Vbeta and 13 Jbeta primers. Sequencing was performed with immunoSEQ multiplex PCR; in TCRdb, only in-frame clones are kept and a portion is missing. The table records roughly 100,000 clones, about an eighth of them present only once. The sequence was obtained from a man aged 35-49 years in good health and CMV-seropositive. The V call is TRBV19, the J call TRBJ1-1; 8 positions match TRBD1. What was sequenced was PBMCs. CDR3 in DNA: TGTGCCAGTAGCCCGGGGTGGGCAGGGGGCTGGAACACTGAAGCTTTCTTT. Translation gives CASSPGWAGGWNTEAFF.